These T cell receptor beta chains were read from a single sample in a study of beta chain features in type 1 diabetes. TCRdb's table, derived via immunoSEQ multiplex PCR, lists solely in-frame clones and lacks some. This sample yields hundreds of thousands of clones, of which more than 11% are seen a single time; approximately 0.038% belongs to the top ten. The sequenced sample consisted of naive CD4+ T cells from blood. The receptors come from a young man in good health. Each CDR3 is given with its conserved first and last residue. A D gene is named only where the DNA matches it firmly. Expanded clones get a size class; other rows say once, few or many, or leave the size out.

>NA|13|TRBJ2-6|TRBV29-1|NA
TGCAGCGTAAGGTTCGTCGGGGCCAACGTCCTGACTTTC
CSVRFVGANVLTF
>NA|16|TRBJ2-5|TRBV5-4|NA
TGTGCCAGCAGCCCGGGCTCCTCCACCCATACAGAGACCCAGTACTTC
CASSPGSSTHTETQYF
>TRBD1|15|TRBJ1-2|TRBV7-9|NA
TGTGCCAGCAGCTTAGGACCGGGACAGGGGCAAGGCTACACCTTC
CASSLGPGQGQGYTF
>TRBD2|15|TRBJ2-1|TRBV30|few
TGTGCCTGGAACCCCGGACTAGCGGGAGATGATGAGCAGTTCTTC
CAWNPGLAGDDEQFF
>TRBD2|21|TRBJ2-1|TRBV4-2|few
TGTGCCAGCAGCCAAGATCAAGCAGCGGCTAGCGGGAGGGAAAGACTACGGGAGCAGTTCTTC
CASSQDQAAASGRERLREQFF
>TRBD2|17|TRBJ2-3|TRBV5-4|NA
TGTGCCAGCAGCCTCGCTAGCGGGAGGGGCAATCCAGATACGCAGTATTTT
CASSLASGRGNPDTQYF
>NA|13|TRBJ2-6|TRBV9|NA
TGTGCCAGCAGCGCACCTGGGGCCAACGTCCTGACTTTC
CASSAPGANVLTF
>NA|16|TRBJ2-1|TRBV7-7|few
TGTGCTAGCAGCTTAGCGGCTACAAGCTCCTACAATGAGCAGTTCTTC
CASSLAATSSYNEQFF
>TRBD2|21|TRBJ2-1|TRBV4-1|NA
TGCGCCAGCAGCCAAGAAACTAGCGGGTGGGATATTACGAGCTCCTACAATGAGCAGTTCTTC
CASSQETSGWDITSSYNEQFF
>NA|16|TRBJ1-5|TRBV13|few
TGTGCCAGCAGCTTAGGCCGGGGGCTCAACAATCAGCCCCAGCATTTT
CASSLGRGLNNQPQHF
>TRBD1|14|TRBJ2-5|TRBV7-2|NA
TGTGCCAGCAGCCAAGACAGGGTGGGAGAGACCCAGTACTTC
CASSQDRVGETQYF
>NA|11|TRBJ2-3|TRBV5-1|few
TGCGCCAGCAGCTTCCTAGATACGCAGTATTTT
CASSFLDTQYF
>NA|16|TRBJ1-2|TRBV9|NA
TGTGCCAGCAGCGTAGCCGGTCCAGGGACGGCCTATGGCTACACCTTC
CASSVAGPGTAYGYTF
>NA|14|TRBJ2-1|TRBV5-1|few
TGCGCCAGCAGATCTCGGGACGCCCCCAGGAGCCTGTTCTTC
CASRSRDAPRSLFF
>NA|13|TRBJ2-3|TRBV4-3|few
TGCGCCAGCGAACAGGGAGGTACAGATACGCAGTATTTT
CASEQGGTDTQYF
>NA|15|TRBJ2-7|TRBV13|many
TGTGCCAGCAGCTTCCGGTCGGGCCACTACTACGAGCAGTACTTC
CASSFRSGHYYEQYF
>TRBD1|15|TRBJ2-1|TRBV5-4|few
TGTGCCAGCAGCCTAACACAGGGGGCCTACAATGAGCAGTTCTTC
CASSLTQGAYNEQFF
>TRBD1|13|TRBJ1-2|TRBV4-3|NA
TGCGCCAGCAGCACGGACAGGGGACTCGGCTACACCTTC
CASSTDRGLGYTF
>NA|13|TRBJ1-3|TRBV9|few
TGTGCCAGCACCCTCCCAGGTGAAGACACCATATATTTT
CASTLPGEDTIYF
>TRBD1|16|TRBJ1-2|TRBV18|NA
TGTGCCAGCTCACCACTCCCCGGGACAGGCAGCCGAGGCTACACCTTC
CASSPLPGTGSRGYTF
>NA|15|TRBJ1-4|TRBV7-6|few
TGTGCCAGCAGCTGGATGGGAGATTCTAATGAAAAACTGTTTTTT
CASSWMGDSNEKLFF
>NA|13|TRBJ2-6|TRBV12-5|NA
TGTGCTAGTGGACCGTCTGGGGCCAACGTCCTGACTTTC
CASGPSGANVLTF
>TRBD2|18|TRBJ2-5|TRBV5-6|few
TGTGCCAGCAGCTTGGAGGGGCTAGCGGGAGCCCTCTCTCGGACCCAGTACTTC
CASSLEGLAGALSRTQYF
>TRBD2|17|TRBJ2-3|TRBV2|NA
TGTGCCAGCATTATTGATCTAGCGGGGAGAAGCACAGATACGCAGTATTTT
CASIIDLAGRSTDTQYF
>NA|13|TRBJ2-1|TRBV13|few
TGTGCCAGCAGCTTAGGACGTTTCTCTGAGCAGTTCTTC
CASSLGRFSEQFF
>NA|13|TRBJ2-3|TRBV5-1|NA
TGCGCCAGCAGCTTGGGGACTCCAGATACGCAGTATTTT
CASSLGTPDTQYF
>NA|15|TRBJ2-1|TRBV2|few
TGTGCCAGCAGTGAACAGGGTCACCCCTACAATGAGCAGTTCTTC
CASSEQGHPYNEQFF
>TRBD1|15|TRBJ1-6|TRBV4-3|NA
TGCGCCAGCAGCCAAGATGGACAGGGACGATCACCCCTCCACTTT
CASSQDGQGRSPLHF
>TRBD1|14|TRBJ2-5|TRBV5-4|NA
TGTGCCAGCAGCCCGGGACAGGGTGTGAAGACCCAGTACTTC
CASSPGQGVKTQYF
>NA|14|TRBJ2-3|TRBV6-1|NA
TGTGCCAGCAGTCGGGGAGTGCCCCCAGATACGCAGTATTTT
CASSRGVPPDTQYF
>NA|13|TRBJ1-1|TRBV15|NA
TGTGCCACCAGCAGAGATCTGGGATACGAAGCTTTCTTT
CATSRDLGYEAFF
>NA|15|TRBJ2-7|TRBV6-4|NA
TGTGCCAGAGGGTTTAGAATCGGAGGGGGCCAACGGCAGTACTTC
CARGFRIGGGQRQYF
>NA|14|TRBJ1-5|TRBV30|few
TGTGCCTGGAGTCTAACAGTCGGCAATCAGCCCCAGCATTTT
CAWSLTVGNQPQHF
>NA|12|TRBJ2-1|TRBV29-1|few
TGCAGCGTACCTGAAGGGTACAATGAGCAGTTCTTC
CSVPEGYNEQFF
>TRBD1|14|TRBJ2-7|TRBV6-5|NA
TGTGCCAGCAGACCCGGACAGGGAAGGAGGGAGCAGTACTTC
CASRPGQGRREQYF
>TRBD1|14|TRBJ1-2|TRBV9|NA
TGTGCCAGCAGCAATGGGGGACAGGGAGGAGGCTACACCTTC
CASSNGGQGGGYTF
>NA|15|TRBJ2-3|TRBV30|NA
TGTGCCTGGAGTGAGGGGAGGTCCAGCACAGATACGCAGTATTTT
CAWSEGRSSTDTQYF
>TRBD2|16|TRBJ2-5|TRBV5-1|NA
TGCGCCAGCTGCCGGACTAGCCTGTCGTACCAAGAGACCCAGTACTTC
CASCRTSLSYQETQYF
>NA|15|TRBJ2-1|TRBV4-3|few
TGCGCCAGCAGCCAAGATACGACGCCCTACAATGAGCAGTTCTTC
CASSQDTTPYNEQFF
>NA|10|TRBJ2-5|TRBV20-1|NA
TGCAGTGCTAGGGCCCAGACCCAGTACTTC
CSARAQTQYF
>NA|14|TRBJ2-1|TRBV7-6|NA
TGTGCCAGCAGCTTAGGAGTTTCCTACAATGAGCAGTTCTTC
CASSLGVSYNEQFF
>TRBD1|14|TRBJ2-1|TRBV4-3|NA
TGCGCCAGCATTCCGGGACAGGGGAACAATGAGCAGTTCTTC
CASIPGQGNNEQFF
>NA|16|TRBJ2-5|TRBV4-1|NA
TGCGCCAGCAGCGCCGGAGGGACGGAGTACCAAGAGACCCAGTACTTC
CASSAGGTEYQETQYF
>TRBD2|17|TRBJ2-1|TRBV5-1|few
TGCGCCAGCAGCTTGGCCGGACTAGCGGGAGGGAACAATGAGCAGTTCTTC
CASSLAGLAGGNNEQFF
>NA|15|TRBJ1-4|TRBV6-5|NA
TGTGCCAGCAGTTACGGGCAGGACGTGAGAGAAAAACTGTTTTTT
CASSYGQDVREKLFF
>NA|13|TRBJ2-7|TRBV9|NA
TGTGCCAGCAGCGTCAGCCCTTCCTACGAGCAGTACTTC
CASSVSPSYEQYF
>NA|13|TRBJ2-5|TRBV14|few
TGTGCCAGCAGCCAAGGTTTGGCCGAGACCCAGTACTTC
CASSQGLAETQYF
>NA|14|TRBJ2-5|TRBV4-1|few
TGCGCCAGCAGCCAAGGGGGATATCAAGAGACCCAGTACTTC
CASSQGGYQETQYF
>NA|11|TRBJ2-5|TRBV5-6|few
TGTGCCAGCAGTTCGATCGAGACCCAGTACTTC
CASSSIETQYF
>NA|14|TRBJ2-1|TRBV2|few
TGTGCCAGCAGTGGGGGTACTGGTTACAATGAGCAGTTCTTC
CASSGGTGYNEQFF
>NA|16|TRBJ2-4|TRBV15|NA
TGTGCCACCAGTCCCGGCGGGTCTTTAGCCAAAAACATTCAGTACTTC
CATSPGGSLAKNIQYF
>TRBD2|15|TRBJ2-1|TRBV5-1|few
TGCGCCAGCAGCCCCTCCCTAGCGGGGAACAATGAGCAGTTCTTC
CASSPSLAGNNEQFF
>NA|15|TRBJ2-3|TRBV14|few
TGTGCCAGCAGCCTCCGCGTAGCTAGCACAGATACGCAGTATTTT
CASSLRVASTDTQYF
>NA|11|TRBJ1-1|TRBV30|few
TGTGCCTGGAGCGGACAGATTGAAGCTTTCTTT
CAWSGQIEAFF
>NA|15|TRBJ2-3|TRBV5-1|few
TGCGCCAGCAGCTTGGACGTCAGAGACACAGATACGCAGTATTTT
CASSLDVRDTDTQYF
>NA|15|TRBJ2-5|TRBV28|NA
TGTGCCAGCAGTCCCCCCCAGGGGTTTCAAGAGACCCAGTACTTC
CASSPPQGFQETQYF
>TRBD1|14|TRBJ2-1|TRBV7-2|NA
TGTGCCAGCAGCCCCCGGACAGGTTCAAATGAGCAGTTCTTC
CASSPRTGSNEQFF